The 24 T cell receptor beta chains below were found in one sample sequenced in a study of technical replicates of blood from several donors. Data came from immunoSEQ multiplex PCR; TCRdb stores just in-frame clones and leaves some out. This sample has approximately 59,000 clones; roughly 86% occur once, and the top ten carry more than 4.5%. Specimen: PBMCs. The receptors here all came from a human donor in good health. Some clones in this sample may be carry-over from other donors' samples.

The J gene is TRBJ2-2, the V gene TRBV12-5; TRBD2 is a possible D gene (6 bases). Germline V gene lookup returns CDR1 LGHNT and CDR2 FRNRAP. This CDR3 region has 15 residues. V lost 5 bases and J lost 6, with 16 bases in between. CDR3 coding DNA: TGTGCTAGTGGTACAATTGTGCCGGGGGCCGGGGAGCTGTTTTTT. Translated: CASGTIVPGAGELFF. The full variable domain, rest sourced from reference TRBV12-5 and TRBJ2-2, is DARVTQTPRHKVTEMGQEVTMRCQPILGHNTVFWYRQTMMQGLELLAYFRNRAPLDDSGMPKDRFSAEMPDATLATLKIQPSEPRDSAVYFCASGTIVPGAGELFFGEGSRLTVL.

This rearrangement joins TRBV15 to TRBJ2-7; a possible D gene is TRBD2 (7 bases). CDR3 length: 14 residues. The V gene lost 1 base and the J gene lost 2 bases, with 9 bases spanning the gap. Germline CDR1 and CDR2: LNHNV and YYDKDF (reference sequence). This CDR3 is CATSRGGGPYEQYF. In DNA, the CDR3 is TGTGCCACCAGCAGAGGGGGGGGCCCCTACGAGCAGTACTTC.

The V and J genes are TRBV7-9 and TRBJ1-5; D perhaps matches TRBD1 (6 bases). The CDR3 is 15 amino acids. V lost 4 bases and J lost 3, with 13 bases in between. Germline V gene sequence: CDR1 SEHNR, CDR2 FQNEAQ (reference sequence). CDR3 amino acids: CASSSTGQNNQPQHF. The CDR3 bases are TGTGCCAGCAGCTCAACGGGACAAAACAATCAGCCCCAGCATTTT.

The CDR3 loop is CASSFPSGGSYNEQFF. The CDR3 DNA is TGTGCCAGCAGCTTTCCAAGCGGGGGTTCCTACAATGAGCAGTTCTTC. The rearrangement joins TRBV7-9 to TRBJ2-1; 8 bases are shared with TRBD2. V lost 3 bases and J lost 1; bases outside the gene matches: 5. This CDR3 is 16 amino acids long. Germline CDR1 is SEHNR and CDR2 is FQNEAQ (reference sequence).

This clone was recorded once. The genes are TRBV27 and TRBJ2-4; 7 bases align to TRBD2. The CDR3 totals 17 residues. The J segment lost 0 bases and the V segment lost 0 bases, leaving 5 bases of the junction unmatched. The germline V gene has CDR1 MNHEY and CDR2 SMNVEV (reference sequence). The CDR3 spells CASSLSGGRLAKNIQYF. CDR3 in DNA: TGTGCCAGCAGTTTATCGGGCGGGAGACTAGCCAAAAACATTCAGTACTTC.

In DNA, the CDR3 is TGTGCCAGCAGCTGGACACCCTCTGGAAACACCATATATTTT. This gives the protein CASSWTPSGNTIYF. The chain carries TRBV7-8 and TRBJ1-3, with a weak D call TRBD1 (5 bases). The CDR3 sequence is 14 residues long. Trimming took off 4 bases at V and 0 bases at J, with 7 bases between the two ends. CDR1 and CDR2 from the germline V gene are SGHVS and FQNEAQ. Filled out from reference TRBV7-8 and TRBJ1-3, the complete variable domain reads GAGVSQSPRYKVAKRGQDVALRCDPISGHVSLFWYQQALGQGPEFLTYFQNEAQLDKSGLPSDRFFAERPEGSVSTLKIQRTQQEDSAVYLCASSWTPSGNTIYFGEGSWLTVV.

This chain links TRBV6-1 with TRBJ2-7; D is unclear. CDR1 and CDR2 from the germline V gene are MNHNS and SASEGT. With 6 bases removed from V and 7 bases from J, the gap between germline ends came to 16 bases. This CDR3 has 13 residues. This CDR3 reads CASRDIRREEQYF. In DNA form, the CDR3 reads TGTGCCAGCAGAGACATTCGCCGAGAAGAGCAGTACTTC.

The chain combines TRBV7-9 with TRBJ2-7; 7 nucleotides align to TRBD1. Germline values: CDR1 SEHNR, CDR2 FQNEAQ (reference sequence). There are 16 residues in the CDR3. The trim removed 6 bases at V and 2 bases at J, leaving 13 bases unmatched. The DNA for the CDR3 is TGTGCCAGCAGTGACCCGACAGGGAGACAGCCCTACGAGCAGTACTTC. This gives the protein CASSDPTGRQPYEQYF.

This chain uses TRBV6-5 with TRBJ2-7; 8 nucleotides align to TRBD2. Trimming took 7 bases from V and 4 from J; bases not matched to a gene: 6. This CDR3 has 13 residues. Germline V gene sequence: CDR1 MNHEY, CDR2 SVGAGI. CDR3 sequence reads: CASTREGGYEQYF. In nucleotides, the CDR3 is TGTGCCAGCACCCGGGAGGGGGGGTACGAGCAGTACTTC.

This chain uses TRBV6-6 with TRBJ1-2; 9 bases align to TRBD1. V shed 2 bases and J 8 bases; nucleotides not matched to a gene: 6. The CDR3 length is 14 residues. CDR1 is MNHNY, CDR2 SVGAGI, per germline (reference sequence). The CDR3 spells CASSYDRGSPGYTF. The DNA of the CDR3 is TGTGCCAGCAGTTACGACAGGGGGTCGCCCGGCTACACCTTC.

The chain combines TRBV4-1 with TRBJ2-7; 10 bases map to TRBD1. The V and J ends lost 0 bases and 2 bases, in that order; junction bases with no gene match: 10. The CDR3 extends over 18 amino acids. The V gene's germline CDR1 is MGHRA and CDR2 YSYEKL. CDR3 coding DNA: TGCGCCAGCAGCCAAGATATGGGGAGGGGGACAGGGGCCTACGAGCAGTACTTC. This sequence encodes CASSQDMGRGTGAYEQYF.

CDR3 DNA sequence: TGTGCCAGCAGTTACTTTCGCCGCGTAGCCGACAATGAGCAGTTCTTC. Protein: CASSYFRRVADNEQFF. The chain is built from TRBV6-6 and TRBJ2-1; D unresolved. The CDR3 is made up of 16 amino acids. Trimming removed 1 base from V and 5 bases from J, with 15 bases in between. CDR1 and CDR2 (germline): MNHNY, SVGAGI (reference sequence).

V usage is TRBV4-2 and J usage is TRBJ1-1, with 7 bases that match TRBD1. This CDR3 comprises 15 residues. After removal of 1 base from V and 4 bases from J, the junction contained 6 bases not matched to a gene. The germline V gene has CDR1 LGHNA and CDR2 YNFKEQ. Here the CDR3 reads CASSQATGVSTEAFF. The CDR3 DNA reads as TGTGCCAGCAGCCAAGCTACAGGGGTGAGCACTGAAGCTTTCTTT.

The CDR3 region is CASSLLGGWGGFSFGDTQYF. DNA for the CDR3: TGTGCCAGCAGTTTATTGGGAGGGTGGGGGGGGTTCTCGTTTGGAGATACGCAGTATTTT. The gene calls are TRBV27 and TRBJ2-3; TRBD2 matches at 7 bases. Per germline, CDR1 MNHEY and CDR2 SMNVEV (reference sequence). The CDR3 covers 20 residues. The trim removed 1 base at V and 5 bases at J, leaving 21 bases unmatched.

CDR3 sequence (DNA): TGTGCCAGCAGCTTAATTCTAGCGGGGGCAGATACGCAGTATTTT. The encoded protein is CASSLILAGADTQYF. The genes are TRBV7-8 and TRBJ2-3; 10 bases match TRBD2. Germline CDR1 is SGHVS and CDR2 is FQNEAQ. CDR3 size: 15 residues. With 2 bases clipped from V and 4 bases from J, the junction kept 3 bases outside the gene matches. Based on the CDR3 plus reference TRBV7-8 and TRBJ2-3, the full variable domain is GAGVSQSPRYKVAKRGQDVALRCDPISGHVSLFWYQQALGQGPEFLTYFQNEAQLDKSGLPSDRFFAERPEGSVSTLKIQRTQQEDSAVYLCASSLILAGADTQYFGPGTRLTVL.

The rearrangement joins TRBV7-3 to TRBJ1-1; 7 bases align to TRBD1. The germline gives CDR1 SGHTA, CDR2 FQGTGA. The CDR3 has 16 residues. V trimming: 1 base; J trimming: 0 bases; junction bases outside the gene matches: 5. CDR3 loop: CASSLMGQLMNTEAFF. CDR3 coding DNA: TGTGCCAGCAGCTTAATGGGACAGCTTATGAACACTGAAGCTTTCTTT. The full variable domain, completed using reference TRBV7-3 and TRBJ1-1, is GAGVSQTPSNKVTEKGKYVELRCDPISGHTALYWYRQSLGQGPEFLIYFQGTGAADDSGLPNDRFFAVRPEGSVSTLKIQRTERGDSAVYLCASSLMGQLMNTEAFFGQGTRLTVV.

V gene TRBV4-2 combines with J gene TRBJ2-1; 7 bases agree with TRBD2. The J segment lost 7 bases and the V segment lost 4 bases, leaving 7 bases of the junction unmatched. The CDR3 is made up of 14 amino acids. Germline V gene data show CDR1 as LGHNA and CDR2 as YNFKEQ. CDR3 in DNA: TGTGCCAGCAGCCCCTTGGGACTACTTAATGAGCAGTTCTTC. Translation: CASSPLGLLNEQFF.

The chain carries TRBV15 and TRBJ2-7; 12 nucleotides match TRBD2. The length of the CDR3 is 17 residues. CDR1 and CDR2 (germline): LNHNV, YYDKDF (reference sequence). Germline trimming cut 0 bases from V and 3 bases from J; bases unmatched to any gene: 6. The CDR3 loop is CATSRERLAGAFYEQYF. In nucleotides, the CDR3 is TGTGCCACCAGCAGAGAAAGACTAGCGGGAGCCTTCTACGAGCAGTACTTC.

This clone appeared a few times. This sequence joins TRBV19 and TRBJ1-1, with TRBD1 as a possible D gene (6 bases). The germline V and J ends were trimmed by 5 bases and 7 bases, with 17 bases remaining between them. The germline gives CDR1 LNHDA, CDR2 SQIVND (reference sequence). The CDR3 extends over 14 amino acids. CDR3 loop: CASSPGHRNVEAFF. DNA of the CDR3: TGTGCCAGTAGTCCGGGACATCGAAATGTTGAAGCTTTCTTT.

CDR3 coding DNA: TGTGCCAGCAGGGGGACTAGCGGCACCGGGGAGCTGTTTTTT. Translating gives CASRGTSGTGELFF. The J gene is TRBJ2-2, the V gene TRBV6-5; 11 bases align to TRBD2. Germline V gene sequence: CDR1 MNHEY, CDR2 SVGAGI. V dropped 6 bases and J dropped 4; count of bases not matched to a gene: 1. CDR3 length: 14 amino acids.

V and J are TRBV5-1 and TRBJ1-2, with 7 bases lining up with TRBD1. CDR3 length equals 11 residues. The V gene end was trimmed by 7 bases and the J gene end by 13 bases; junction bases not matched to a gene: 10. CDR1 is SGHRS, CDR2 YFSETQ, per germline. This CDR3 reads CASHLDRERTF. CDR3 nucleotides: TGCGCCAGCCACCTCGACAGGGAGCGCACCTTC.

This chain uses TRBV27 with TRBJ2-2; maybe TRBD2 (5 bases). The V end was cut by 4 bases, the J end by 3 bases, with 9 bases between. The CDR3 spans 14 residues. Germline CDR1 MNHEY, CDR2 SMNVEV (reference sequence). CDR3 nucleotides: TGTGCCAGCAGTTCGGGATTTTACACCGGGGAGCTGTTTTTT. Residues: CASSSGFYTGELFF.

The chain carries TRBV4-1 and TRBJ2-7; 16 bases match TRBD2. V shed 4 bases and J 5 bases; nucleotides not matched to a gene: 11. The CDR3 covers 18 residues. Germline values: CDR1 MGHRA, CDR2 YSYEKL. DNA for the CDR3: TGCGCCAGCAGCCCAAGGGGACTAGCGGGGGGGCATGGCGACGAGCAGTACTTC. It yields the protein CASSPRGLAGGHGDEQYF.

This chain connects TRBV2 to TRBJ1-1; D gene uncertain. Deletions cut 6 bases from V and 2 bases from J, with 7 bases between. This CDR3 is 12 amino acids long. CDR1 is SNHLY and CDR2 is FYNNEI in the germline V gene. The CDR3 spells CASRGSNTEAFF. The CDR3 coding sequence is TGTGCCAGCAGGGGCAGTAACACTGAAGCTTTCTTT.